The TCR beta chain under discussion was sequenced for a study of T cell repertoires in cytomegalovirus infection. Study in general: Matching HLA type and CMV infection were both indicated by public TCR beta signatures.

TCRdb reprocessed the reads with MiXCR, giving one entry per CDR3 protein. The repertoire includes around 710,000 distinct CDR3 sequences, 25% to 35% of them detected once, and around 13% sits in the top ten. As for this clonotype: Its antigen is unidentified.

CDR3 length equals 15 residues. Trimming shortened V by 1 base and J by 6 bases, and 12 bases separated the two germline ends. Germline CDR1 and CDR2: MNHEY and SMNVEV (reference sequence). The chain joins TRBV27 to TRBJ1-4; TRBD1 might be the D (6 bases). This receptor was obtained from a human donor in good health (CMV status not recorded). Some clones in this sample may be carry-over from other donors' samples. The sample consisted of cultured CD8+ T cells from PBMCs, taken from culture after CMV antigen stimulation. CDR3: CASSLWGAIDEKLFF. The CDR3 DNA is TGTGCCAGCAGTTTATGGGGGGCAATCGATGAAAAACTGTTTTTT.